The present entry profiles one T cell receptor beta chain with its context. As processed by the authors: Amplification with reference gene primers provided the estimates of nucleated cell counts. The method was immunoSEQ multiplex PCR; TCRdb's version includes in-frame clones alone and lacks a portion of them. The V and J calls and clone size are taken from that table; D and trimming were inferred from the DNA. The table lists some 200,000 clones, 70% to 90% of them singletons. The data were obtained in a study of blood T cell repertoires in COVID-19. Study overall: Both acute and convalescent COVID-19 samples were obtained from the United States, Italy and Spain.

The CDR3 sequence is 14 residues long. Per the germline V gene, CDR1 is SGHRS and CDR2 is YFSETQ. The J segment lost 3 bases and the V segment lost 4 bases, leaving 7 bases of the junction unmatched. The source of this sequence is a man in his sixties with active or convalescent COVID-19. Sequencing was carried out using peripheral blood. The chain recombines TRBV5-1 with TRBJ2-7; 7 bases agree with TRBD1. The chain's CDR3 is CASSTGQPGYEQYF. CDR3 bases: TGCGCCAGCAGCACGGGACAGCCGGGCTACGAGCAGTACTTC.